These 16 T cell receptor beta chains came from one sample sequenced in a study of tumor-infiltrating lymphocytes in primary liver carcinoma. Extraction also yielded germline DNA, while blood RNA was obtained from unsorted whole blood. Priming with a constant-region primer yielded TCR beta cDNA from about 500 ng total RNA. Employing slightly modified ARM-PCR, three nested multiplex PCR rounds were run, and these gave rise to the TCR beta libraries. A C-beta reverse primer and TRBV1-TRBV30 forward primers served in each of the first two PCR rounds, at approximately 10 cycles apiece. From the multiplex PCR reads, TCRdb called clonotypes with MiXCR, one entry per CDR3 protein. The sample yields around 330,000 distinct CDR3 sequences, 65% seen once. Sequencing was carried out using peripheral blood. Receptor source: a man aged 35 to 55 with primary liver carcinoma and hepatitis B virus infection.

Comment on this clonotype: This could be a read error, since a much larger clone is one nucleotide away. V usage is TRBV4-1 and J usage is TRBJ2-1; 11 bases align to TRBD2. In germline, CDR1 is MGHRA, CDR2 YSYEKL. This CDR3 spans 16 amino acids. The V and J ends lost 3 bases and 7 bases, in that order; junction bases with no gene match: 8. The CDR3 sequence is CASSQKGLAVYNEQFF. DNA for the CDR3: TGCGCCAGCAGCCAGAAGGGACTAGCGGTATATAATGAGCAGTTCTTC.

Details on this clonotype: The missing conserved phenylalanine or tryptophan at the end of this CDR3 makes a read error likely. The rearrangement links TRBV29-1 to TRBJ2-5, with 8 bases that match TRBD1. J was trimmed by 1 base and V by 3 bases; bases with no gene match: 4. The CDR3 is made up of 14 amino acids. Germline V gene data show CDR1 as SQVTM and CDR2 as ANQGSEA. The CDR3 DNA sequence: TGCAGCGTTGACATCACAGGGGGCCAAGAGACCCAGTACCTC. Protein: CSVDITGGQETQYL.

On this clonotype itself: The junction and the germline gene differ at one end; a read error may be behind it. The V gene is TRBV12-3 or TRBV12-4, the J gene TRBJ2-2; D call uncertain. The CDR3 spans 12 residues. CDR3 residues: CVSSFGTGELFF. The CDR3 DNA follows: TGTGTCAGCAGTTTTGGCACCGGGGAGCTGTTTTTT.

In regard to this clonotype: A much larger clone lies a single base off, so this may be a read error. The V and J genes are TRBV5-6 and TRBJ2-1, with D unresolved. V shed 5 bases and J shed 15 bases, with 15 bases lying between them. In germline, CDR1 is SGHDT, CDR2 YYEEEE. CDR3 length: 11 amino acids. The CDR3 DNA is TGTGCCAGCAGTCAAGGGTCCCAGCGGTTCTTC. Its protein product is CASSQGSQRFF.

This clonotype has a count of ten or more. V gene TRBV29-1 combines with J gene TRBJ1-1, with a tentative D call TRBD1 (5 bases). The length of the CDR3 is 12 residues. Looked up from germline, CDR1 is SQVTM and CDR2 is ANQGSEA. V lost 7 bases to trimming and J lost 5 bases, with 14 bases between them. For the CDR3, the DNA is TGCAGCGGGAGAGGGGTTGGGACTGAAGCTTTCTTT. Translation gives CSGRGVGTEAFF.

V gene TRBV5-4 combines with J gene TRBJ1-4, with D perhaps matching TRBD1 (6 bases). This CDR3 has 17 residues. The V end was cut by 5 bases, the J end by 8 bases, with 25 bases between. CDR1 and CDR2 (germline): SGHNT, YYREEE (reference sequence). CDR3 amino acids: CASRSTLGQRALEKLFF. CDR3 nucleotide sequence: TGTGCCAGCAGATCGACCCTCGGACAGCGGGCGCTCGAAAAACTGTTTTTT. The full variable domain, its missing parts supplied by reference TRBV5-4 and TRBJ1-4, is ETGVTQSPTHLIKTRGQQVTLRCSSQSGHNTVSWYQQALGQGPQFIFQYYREEENGRGNFPPRFSGLQFPNYSSELNVNALELDDSALYLCASRSTLGQRALEKLFFGSGTQLSVL.

Remarks on this clonotype: A much larger clone lies a single base off, so this may be a read error. V is TRBV6-5 and J is TRBJ2-5; tentative D call: TRBD1 (6 bases). The V end lost 6 bases, the J end lost 5 bases, and 16 bases lay between the germline ends. Per the germline V gene, CDR1 is MNHEY and CDR2 is SVGAGI. The CDR3 is 14 residues long. The CDR3 region is CASSRGAISETQYF. The CDR3, as DNA: TGTGCCAGCAGCAGGGGTGCCATCAGCGAGACCCAGTACTTC.

As concerns this clonotype: Relative to the germline gene, one junction end is altered; a read error may explain this. V gene TRBV4-3 combines with J gene TRBJ2-7; 8 positions agree with TRBD1. Germline V gene sequence: CDR1 LGHNA, CDR2 YSLEER. The CDR3 is 17 residues long. The CDR3 reads CASSLSLPGQDTYEQYF. CDR3 in DNA: TGCGCCAGCAGCCTTTCACTCCCGGGACAGGATACCTATGAGCAGTACTTC.

This clonotype was counted many times. This chain links TRBV6-2 or TRBV6-3 with TRBJ2-2; D remains unclear. Looked up from germline, CDR1 is MNHEY and CDR2 is SVGEGT. The CDR3 extends over 17 amino acids. V was pared by 5 bases and J by 0 bases, with 16 bases between. CDR3 in DNA: TGTGCCAGCAGTCCCATTTTTAGGACCTCGAACACCGGGGAGCTGTTTTTT. Protein product: CASSPIFRTSNTGELFF.

Comments on this clonotype: Possible read error: a much larger clone is one base away. The chain employs TRBV29-1 and TRBJ1-5; no clear D. Trimming took 3 bases from V and 3 from J, leaving 12 bases between them. CDR3 length equals 14 residues. The germline gives CDR1 SQVTM, CDR2 ANQGSEA. CDR3 bases: TGCAGCGTTGAGCCAGGCCGGCTCAATCAGCCCCAGCATTTT. Its translation is CSVEPGRLNQPQHF.

CDR3 coding DNA: TGTGCCAGTAGGACGGGGATCGCGAACACCGGGGAGCTGTTTTTT. Translated: CASRTGIANTGELFF. This rearrangement joins TRBV19 to TRBJ2-2, with D perhaps matching TRBD2 (5 bases). The CDR3 sequence is 15 residues long. The V end lost 6 bases, the J end lost 0 bases, and 11 bases lay between the germline ends. Per germline, CDR1 LNHDA and CDR2 SQIVND (reference sequence).

Regarding this clonotype: A much larger clone differs from this one at a single base, so this may be a read error. The chain has TRBV5-4 and TRBJ1-5; D perhaps matches TRBD1 (5 bases). CDR3 length: 14 residues. CDR1 and CDR2 from the germline V gene are SGHNT and YYREEE (reference sequence). CDR3 bases: TGTGCCAGCAGCCCAGGGCTTAGCAATCAGTCCCAGCATTTT. Translation gives CASSPGLSNQSQHF.

The chain is built from TRBV28 and TRBJ2-2, with TRBD1 matching over 7 bases. This CDR3 is 15 amino acids long. Trimming at V came to 4 bases and at J to 6 bases, leaving 8 bases not matched to a gene. CDR1 and CDR2 from the germline V gene are MDHEN and SYDVKM. CDR3 protein: CASSYQQGRAGELFF. CDR3 DNA: TGTGCCAGCAGTTATCAACAGGGGCGAGCCGGGGAGCTGTTTTTT.

With regard to this clonotype: The conserved phenylalanine or tryptophan is not found at the CDR3 terminus, so this likely reflects a read error. It is unclear where the CDR3 begins or ends on the DNA, so no DNA is shown, and the CDR3 is as TCRdb lists it. The V call is TRBV6-1, the J call TRBJ2-7; the table's D call, TRBD1, was not checked against the DNA. The CDR3 sequence runs 14 residues, both termini included. The V gene's germline CDR1 is MNHNS and CDR2 SASEGT. The CDR3 protein is CASSHRDVSYEQYL.

In the case of this clonotype: An end of the junction does not agree with germline; a read error may underlie this. The chain has TRBV4-1 and TRBJ1-2; D not resolved. This CDR3 has 16 amino acids. Per germline, CDR1 MGHRA and CDR2 YSYEKL. This CDR3 is CANSQVSTANLYGYTF. In DNA, the CDR3 is TGCGCCAACAGCCAAGTCTCGACGGCGAATCTCTATGGCTACACCTTC.

A remark on this clonotype: A much larger clone differs from this one at a single base, so this may be a read error. The chain couples TRBV10-3 to TRBJ1-5; D ambiguous. Germline CDR1 and CDR2: ENHRY and SYGVKD. With 3 bases removed from V and 2 bases from J, the gap between germline ends came to 8 bases. The CDR3 consists of 14 residues. The CDR3 DNA follows: TGTGCCATCAGTGAACAGAAATGCAATCAGCCCCAGCATTTT. Protein product: CAISEQKCNQPQHF.